The clone carrying this T cell receptor (beta chain) was seen only once. This sample was included in a study of chemoradiotherapy in HPV16-positive cancers. The data were produced by immunoSEQ multiplex PCR, yet TCRdb's version contains in-frame clones alone and is incomplete. The sample has 30,000 or so clones, around four fifths seen once. Trimming cost V 4 bases and J 3 bases; bases outside gene matches: 6. Per the germline V gene, CDR1 is SGHNT and CDR2 is YYREEE (reference sequence). This CDR3 has 15 residues. The sequencing here drew on blood, taken from a patient who underwent chemoradiotherapy. V and J are TRBV5-4 and TRBJ2-5; 10 nucleotides agree with TRBD1. The clonotype originates from a human donor with HPV-associated anogenital cancer. The CDR3 nucleotides are TGTGCCAGCAGCCGTGAAGGACAGGGGGAAGAGACCCAGTACTTC. This gives the protein CASSREGQGEETQYF.